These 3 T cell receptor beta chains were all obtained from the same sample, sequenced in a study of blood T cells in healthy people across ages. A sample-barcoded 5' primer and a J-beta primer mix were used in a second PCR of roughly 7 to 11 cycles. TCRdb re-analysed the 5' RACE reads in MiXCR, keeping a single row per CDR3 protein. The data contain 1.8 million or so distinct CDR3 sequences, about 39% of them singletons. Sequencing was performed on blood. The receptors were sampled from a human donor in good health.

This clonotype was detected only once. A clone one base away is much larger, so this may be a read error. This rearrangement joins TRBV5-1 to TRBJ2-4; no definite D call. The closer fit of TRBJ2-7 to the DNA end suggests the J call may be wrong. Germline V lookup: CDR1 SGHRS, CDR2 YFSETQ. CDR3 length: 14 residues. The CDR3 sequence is CASSLAGKRREQYF. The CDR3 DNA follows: TGCGCCAGCAGCTTGGCGGGTAAGAGACGCGAGCAGTACTTC.

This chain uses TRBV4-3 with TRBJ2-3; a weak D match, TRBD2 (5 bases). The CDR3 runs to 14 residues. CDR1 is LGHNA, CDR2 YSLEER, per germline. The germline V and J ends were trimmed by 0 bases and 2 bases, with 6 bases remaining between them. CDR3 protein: CASSQDSVTDTQYF. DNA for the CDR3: TGCGCCAGCAGCCAAGATAGCGTCACAGATACGCAGTATTTT.

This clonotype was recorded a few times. The CDR3 sequence: CASSVGLAGGINIQYF. The CDR3 DNA follows: TGTGCCAGCAGCGTAGGGCTCGCGGGGGGTATCAACATTCAGTACTTC. The rearrangement uses TRBV9 and TRBJ2-4; 8 nucleotides align to TRBD2. V dropped 0 bases and J dropped 7; count of bases not matched to a gene: 9. Germline CDR1 and CDR2: SGDLS and YYNGEE. The CDR3 totals 16 residues.